This TCR beta chain is drawn from a study of T cell responses to AZD1222 COVID-19 vaccine. Study-level findings and limits: Spike-specific TCR breadth and depth went up after people got two AZD1222 doses. Repertoires were collected only later (after the peak T cell response had occurred).

Generated by immunoSEQ multiplex PCR, the TCRdb table keeps only in-frame clones and is missing some. The repertoire holds 100,000 to 120,000 clones, with 86% as singletons. In this sample, this clone turned up once. Its cognate antigen is unknown. The CDR3 sequence is 13 residues long. With 7 bases removed from V and 8 bases from J, the gap between germline ends came to 17 bases. The sequence derives from an adult in good health. V is TRBV12-3 or TRBV12-4 and J is TRBJ1-1; TRBD1 might be the D (6 bases). The sequencing here drew on peripheral blood, taken on day 0 of AZD1222 vaccination. The CDR3 region has the DNA TGTGCCAGCATCCATCCCGCGGGGACAGAAGCTTTCTTT. It yields the protein CASIHPAGTEAFF.